This T cell receptor (beta chain) was sequenced during a study of beta chain features in type 1 diabetes. With regard to this clone: Its specificity is unknown.

Study observations and caveats: Patients' naive, central memory and regulatory TCRB repertoires appeared more alike than those of healthy donors.

Looked up from germline, CDR1 is MNHEY and CDR2 is SVGAGI. The CDR3 contains 13 residues. The ends were cut back, 5 bases at V and 5 bases at J, with 12 bases in the middle. Reverse transcribing all isolated RNA meant expressed TCRB transcripts were sequenced. This table comes from immunoSEQ multiplex PCR, and its TCRdb copy is limited to in-frame clones, with some not included. The repertoire holds about 130,000 clones, with about 8.7% as singletons. The origin of this receptor is a man aged 18 to 29 in good health. The sample taken for sequencing was central memory CD4+ T cells from blood. This chain links TRBV6-5 with TRBJ2-5; D perhaps matches TRBD2 (5 bases). CDR3 loop: CASSRVAFETQYF. CDR3 nucleotides: TGTGCCAGCAGTCGAGTAGCGTTTGAGACCCAGTACTTC.